The T cell receptor (beta chain) described here comes from a study of blood T cell repertoires in COVID-19. The CDR3 has 14 residues. The V gene lost 3 bases and the J gene lost 1 base, with 9 bases spanning the gap. The germline CDR1 and CDR2 sequences are SGHTA and FQGNSA. This clone showed up just once. In the study's own analysis: Amplification of reference gene primers provided the estimated nucleated cell counts. Sequencing used immunoSEQ multiplex PCR; TCRdb keeps in-frame clones, though not all of them. V and J calls and clone size are given by that table; D and trimming were obtained from the DNA. The data show 250,000 to 300,000 clones, around 89% seen once.

This clonotype was sampled from a man in his forties or fifties with acute or convalescent COVID-19. The sample consisted of peripheral blood. This sequence joins TRBV7-2 and TRBJ1-1, with a tentative D call TRBD1 (6 bases). The CDR3 region is CASSLGTTNTEAFF. The CDR3 nucleotides read TGTGCCAGCAGCTTGGGGACAACGAACACTGAAGCTTTCTTT.